The T cell receptor (beta chain) described here comes from a study of early T cells in non-severe SARS-CoV-2 infection. This clonotype showed up many times. What it binds is not known. Individually, cDNA molecules had unique molecular identifiers attached to them. Using its own MiXCR run on the 5' RACE reads, TCRdb lists one record per CDR3 protein. The profile covers some 21,000 distinct CDR3 sequences, with about 5.2% appearing a single time and about 10% taken by the ten largest. Broader study findings: Private and CD4 specificities were missed by VDJdb matching, which favored anti-spike CD8 responses.

Germline CDR1 and CDR2: ENHRY and SYGVKD. This CDR3 has 15 amino acids. J lost 7 bases, V lost 3 bases, and 6 bases had no gene match. Sequenced sample: whole blood. The TCR was taken from an adult who was a healthcare worker with PCR-confirmed SARS-CoV-2 infection or an uninfected control (not recorded which). The rearrangement uses TRBV10-3 and TRBJ1-4; TRBD1 agrees at 9 bases. In DNA form, the CDR3 reads TGTGCCATCAGTGACACGGACAGGGGTGCTGAAAAACTGTTTTTT. It codes for CAISDTDRGAEKLFF.